In its sample, the clone carrying this T cell receptor (beta chain) was seen a few times. The antigen is unknown. This sample is part of a study of cytomegalovirus exposure and HLA in healthy donors. Looking at the study overall: The roughly 120 million unique TCR beta sequences, from some 170 million T cells, were found by an earlier analysis. An early release of data contained approximately 85 million unique TCRs, which came from HLA-typed donors. Overall study results and limits: The authors confirmed in vitro that a few CMV-associated chains were specific for CMV antigens.

In the PCR, 60 Vbeta and 13 Jbeta primers were used. Clones were sequenced by immunoSEQ multiplex PCR, and TCRdb holds only the in-frame ones, with some missing. The sample has some 140,000 clones; around 77% are singletons. The length of the CDR3 is 16 residues. The germline CDR1 and CDR2 sequences are MDHEN and SYDVKM. Trimming cost V 8 bases and J 5 bases, with 24 bases left between them. The chain carries TRBV28 and TRBJ2-5, with D perhaps TRBD2 (7 bases). The TCR originated in a woman aged 60 to 75 in good health and CMV-seronegative. The specimen was PBMCs. The CDR3 sequence: CASRTRKRGGGETQYF. CDR3 DNA: TGTGCCAGCCGAACCCGGAAGCGAGGGGGAGGGGAGACCCAGTACTTC.